The 9 T cell receptor beta chains presented below share a single source sample, sequenced in a study of cytomegalovirus exposure and HLA in healthy donors (dated by TCRdb to the late 2010s). The library was built by means of the immunoSEQ multiplex PCR assay. For the multiplex PCR, a mixture combining 60 forward primers for TCR Vbeta segments and 13 reverse primers for TCR Jbeta segments was used. In its TCRdb copy, this immuneACCESS table keeps in-frame sequences only and misses some clones. Where compared with another copy, unresolved V genes explain less than half of these, and the others have no known cause. The sample records 100,000 to 150,000 clones, approximately 72% of which are singletons. Jointly, the top ten make up about 8.3% of the sample. Input material: PBMCs. Source of these receptors: a woman in her fifties or sixties in good health and CMV-seropositive.

The chain is built from TRBV10-3 and TRBJ2-1; D perhaps matches TRBD2 (8 bases). The ends were cut back, 6 bases at V and 4 bases at J, with 16 bases in the middle. CDR3 length: 15 residues. The V gene's germline CDR1 is ENHRY and CDR2 SYGVKD. CDR3 DNA: TGTGCCATCAGCGGAGGGGGCGGGAGGTACAATGAGCAGTTCTTC. Translated, it gives CAISGGGGRYNEQFF.

This sequence joins TRBV18 and TRBJ1-4; D gene unclear. Germline lookup yields CDR1 KGHSH and CDR2 LQKENI. The V and J ends lost 1 base and 0 bases respectively, with 9 bases between them. There are 16 residues in the CDR3. The CDR3 spells CASSPRILATNEKLFF. Here the CDR3 DNA reads TGTGCCAGCTCACCACGTATTCTTGCAACTAATGAAAAACTGTTTTTT.

The V gene is TRBV9, the J gene TRBJ2-4; a possible D gene is TRBD2 (5 bases). The germline V and J ends were trimmed by 0 bases and 9 bases, with 10 bases remaining between them. The CDR3 is 13 amino acids. Germline CDR1 reads SGDLS; CDR2 reads YYNGEE. The CDR3 loop reads CASSVGGVGIQYF. The CDR3 region has the DNA TGTGCCAGCAGCGTAGGGGGAGTTGGCATTCAGTACTTC. The full variable domain, with the rest looked up from reference TRBV9 and TRBJ2-4, is DSGVTQTPKHLITATGQRVTLRCSPRSGDLSVYWYQQSLDQGLQFLIQYYNGEERAKGNILERFSAQQFPDLHSELNLSSLELGDSALYFCASSVGGVGIQYFGAGTRLSVL.

In the case of this clone: Compared with germline, one end of the junction differs, possibly owing to a read error. V usage is TRBV7-7 and J usage is TRBJ1-4; 7 bases are shared with TRBD1. This CDR3 spans 16 amino acids. Germline V gene sequence: CDR1 SSHAT, CDR2 FNYEAQ (reference sequence). CDR3 sequence (DNA): TGTGCTAGCAGCGCCGGTTTTCGAGGGGGCGATGAAAAACTGTTTTTT. Its protein is CASSAGFRGGDEKLFF.

This chain links TRBV7-6 with TRBJ2-1; TRBD2 might be the D (5 bases). The CDR3 is made up of 13 amino acids. V was pared by 0 bases and J by 9 bases, with 9 bases between. Germline CDR1 SGHVS, CDR2 FNYEAQ. The chain's CDR3 is CASSLASGSEQFF. CDR3 bases: TGTGCCAGCAGCTTAGCGAGCGGCTCTGAGCAGTTCTTC.

V is TRBV7-8 and J is TRBJ2-7; D is possibly TRBD2 (5 bases). The CDR3 sequence is 14 residues long. Trimming took off 2 bases at V and 2 bases at J, with 10 bases between the two ends. Germline CDR1 reads SGHVS; CDR2 reads FQNEAQ. For the CDR3, the DNA is TGTGCCAGCAGCTTATTGGGAGTAACCTACGAGCAGTACTTC. Protein product: CASSLLGVTYEQYF.

CDR3 residues: CASSQGTGIYGYTF. The DNA of the CDR3 is TGCGCCAGCAGCCAAGGGACGGGAATCTATGGCTACACCTTC. This chain links TRBV4-3 with TRBJ1-2; D uncertain. V was shortened by 1 base and J by 4 bases, with 10 bases between the two germline ends. Per the germline V gene, CDR1 is LGHNA and CDR2 is YSLEER. The CDR3 covers 14 residues.

The chain uses TRBV7-9 and TRBJ1-6, with D unclear. Trimming took off 0 bases at V and 9 bases at J, with 12 bases between the two ends. The CDR3 runs 15 residues. Germline CDR1 SEHNR, CDR2 FQNEAQ (reference sequence). The CDR3 coding sequence is TGTGCCAGCAGCTTAGCAGCCCCTTTGAGTTCACCCCTCCACTTT. Translating it yields CASSLAAPLSSPLHF.

V and J are TRBV29-1 and TRBJ2-5; 7 bases are a match to TRBD1. Trimming took 4 bases from V and 5 from J; bases not matched to a gene: 13. CDR3 length: 15 amino acids. Germline V CDR1 and CDR2: SQVTM, ANQGSEA. The CDR3 region has the DNA TGCAGCGTTGGGCCAACAGGGGCCTTCGGGGAGACCCAGTACTTC. Protein sequence: CSVGPTGAFGETQYF.